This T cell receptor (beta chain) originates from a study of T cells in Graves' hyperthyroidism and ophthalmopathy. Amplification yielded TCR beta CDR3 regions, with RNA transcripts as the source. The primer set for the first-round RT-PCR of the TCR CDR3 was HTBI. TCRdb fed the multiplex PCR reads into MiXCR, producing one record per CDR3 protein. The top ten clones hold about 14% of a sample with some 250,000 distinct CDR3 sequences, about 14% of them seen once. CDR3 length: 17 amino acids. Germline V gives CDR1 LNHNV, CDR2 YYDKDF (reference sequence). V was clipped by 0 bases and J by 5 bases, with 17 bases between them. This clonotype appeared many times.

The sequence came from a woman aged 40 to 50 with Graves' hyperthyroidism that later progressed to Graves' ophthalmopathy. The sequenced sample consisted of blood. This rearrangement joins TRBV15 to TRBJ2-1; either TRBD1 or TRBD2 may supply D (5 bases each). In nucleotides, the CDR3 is TGTGCCACCAGCAGAGAGGGGCCTAGCATGGGACACAATGAGCAGTTCTTC. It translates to CATSREGPSMGHNEQFF. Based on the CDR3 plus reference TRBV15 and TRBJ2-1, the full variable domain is DAMVIQNPRYQVTQFGKPVTLSCSQTLNHNVMYWYQQKSSQAPKLLFHYYDKDFNNEADTPDNFQSRRPNTSFCFLDIRSPGLGDTAMYLCATSREGPSMGHNEQFFGPGTRLTVL.